The 14 T cell receptor beta chains listed next were all sequenced from one sample in a study of blood T cell repertoires in COVID-19. The protocol was immunoSEQ multiplex PCR, while the TCRdb copy is restricted to in-frame clones and leaves out a portion. The profile covers about 110,000 clones, with 80% to 90% appearing a single time and around 1.1% taken by the ten largest. Sequencing was carried out using peripheral blood. The receptors were gathered from a human donor in a cohort sampled during active COVID-19.

The V gene is TRBV28, the J gene TRBJ2-3; possibly TRBD1 for D (6 bases). The CDR3 is 16 amino acids. Germline V lookup: CDR1 MDHEN, CDR2 SYDVKM. The V gene lost 6 bases and the J gene lost 0 bases, with 16 bases spanning the gap. The CDR3 is CASRHNPGVSTDTQYF. In DNA form, the CDR3 reads TGTGCCAGCAGGCACAATCCAGGGGTCAGCACAGATACGCAGTATTTT.

V is TRBV5-4 and J is TRBJ2-7; 8 bases align to TRBD2. Per the germline V gene, CDR1 is SGHNT and CDR2 is YYREEE (reference sequence). The CDR3 consists of 15 residues. J lost 9 bases, V lost 0 bases, and 11 bases had no gene match. CDR3 sequence reads: CASSLDNSGKGGQYF. In DNA, the CDR3 is TGTGCCAGCAGCTTGGATAATAGCGGGAAAGGGGGGCAGTACTTC.

The chain employs TRBV13 and TRBJ1-1, with TRBD1 as a possible D gene (5 bases). The CDR3 extends over 14 amino acids. In germline, CDR1 is PRHDT, CDR2 FYEKMQ (reference sequence). Trimming removed 5 bases at V and 1 base at J, with 11 bases between. The CDR3: CASSPLGENTEAFF. CDR3 bases: TGTGCCAGCAGCCCCCTAGGGGAGAACACTGAAGCTTTCTTT.

The genes are TRBV19 and TRBJ2-7, with a weak D call TRBD1 (6 bases). This CDR3 contains 16 residues. Germline V CDR1 and CDR2: LNHDA, SQIVND (reference sequence). Deletions cut 6 bases from V and 1 base from J, with 19 bases between. The CDR3 sequence is CASSPTGQITSYEQYF. DNA of the CDR3: TGTGCCAGTAGCCCCACCGGACAGATTACTTCCTACGAGCAGTACTTC.

The chain employs TRBV10-2 and TRBJ1-1; perhaps TRBD1 as D (5 bases). The CDR3 runs to 14 residues. Deletions cut 2 bases from V and 1 base from J, with 8 bases between. Germline values: CDR1 WSHSY, CDR2 SAAADI. CDR3 in DNA: TGCGCCAGCAGTGAGCCAGGGCCGAACACTGAAGCTTTCTTT. It codes for CASSEPGPNTEAFF.

This clone came up once. This chain connects TRBV27 to TRBJ2-7, with D maybe TRBD1 (6 bases). The germline V and J ends were trimmed by 10 bases and 2 bases, with 18 bases remaining between them. CDR1 and CDR2 (germline): MNHEY, SMNVEV (reference sequence). The CDR3 consists of 14 residues. The CDR3 DNA is TGTGCCACCGGAACTGACAGGCCCCCCTACGAGCAGTACTTC. Protein product: CATGTDRPPYEQYF.

The gene calls are TRBV9 and TRBJ2-2; D remains ambiguous. Trimming stripped 0 bases from V and 5 bases from J, with 8 bases between. The CDR3 is 14 amino acids. Germline CDR1 is SGDLS and CDR2 is YYNGEE. CDR3 nucleotide sequence: TGTGCCAGCAGCGTAGTCCCAGTTACCGGGGAGCTGTTTTTT. Translated, it gives CASSVVPVTGELFF. Combining the CDR3 with reference TRBV9 and TRBJ2-2 gives the whole variable domain DSGVTQTPKHLITATGQRVTLRCSPRSGDLSVYWYQQSLDQGLQFLIQYYNGEERAKGNILERFSAQQFPDLHSELNLSSLELGDSALYFCASSVVPVTGELFFGEGSRLTVL.

This clone was recorded only once. The chain employs TRBV4-1 and TRBJ2-7; TRBD2 aligns across 10 bases. Trimming at V came to 1 base and at J to 1 base, leaving 10 bases not matched to a gene. Germline assignment: CDR1 MGHRA and CDR2 YSYEKL. CDR3 size: 18 residues. The DNA for the CDR3 is TGCGCCAGCAGCCAAGCGGGGGGAGGGACTAGCGTTTCCTACGAGCAGTACTTC. Translation gives CASSQAGGGTSVSYEQYF.

This chain uses TRBV5-5 with TRBJ2-6; a weak D match, TRBD2 (6 bases). The V and J ends lost 4 bases and 3 bases respectively, with 17 bases between them. The CDR3 covers 17 residues. Germline-derived CDR1 and CDR2 are SGHKS and YYEKEE (reference sequence). The CDR3 protein is CASSQEGIKNGANVLTF. CDR3 nucleotides: TGTGCCAGCAGCCAGGAGGGGATAAAAAATGGGGCCAACGTCCTGACTTTC.

The sample holds one count of this clone. The chain has TRBV3-1 (or the pseudogene TRBV3-2) and TRBJ2-5; 8 bases match TRBD2. Germline lookup yields CDR1 LGHDT and CDR2 YNNKEL (reference sequence). The CDR3 extends over 16 amino acids. V dropped 3 bases and J dropped 7; count of bases not matched to a gene: 13. The CDR3 coding sequence is TGTGCCAGCAGCCAGGTTGCGGGGGGTATTTCTGGGACCCAGTACTTC. It specifies CASSQVAGGISGTQYF.

This clone was counted only a few times. The V call is TRBV18, the J call TRBJ2-7, with D possibly matching TRBD1 (6 bases). CDR1 KGHSH and CDR2 LQKENI come from the germline V gene. V shed 1 base and J shed 3 bases, with 7 bases lying between them. The length of the CDR3 is 13 residues. CDR3 region: CASSPLDSYEQYF. The CDR3 DNA reads TGTGCCAGCTCACCACTGGACAGCTACGAGCAGTACTTC.

V gene TRBV29-1 combines with J gene TRBJ1-2, with TRBD1 identical over 8 bases. The V gene end was trimmed by 7 bases and the J gene end by 5 bases; junction bases not matched to a gene: 9. The CDR3 consists of 13 residues. Germline lookup yields CDR1 SQVTM and CDR2 ANQGSEA. CDR3 residues: CSASGQAYYGYTF. The DNA of the CDR3 is TGCAGCGCCTCGGGACAGGCCTATTATGGCTACACCTTC. The entire variable domain, with the rest obtained from reference TRBV29-1 and TRBJ1-2, is as follows: SAVISQKPSRDICQRGTSLTIQCQVDSQVTMMFWYRQQPGQSLTLIATANQGSEATYESGFVIDKFPISRPNLTFSTLTVSNMSPEDSSIYLCSASGQAYYGYTFGSGTRLTVV.

The chain uses TRBV4-1 and TRBJ2-3; D unresolved. Trimming left V 7 bases short and J 6 bases short, with 11 bases between. The V gene's germline CDR1 is MGHRA and CDR2 YSYEKL. There are 12 residues in the CDR3. CDR3 sequence reads: CASIPRLDTQYF. The CDR3 region has the DNA TGCGCCAGCATACCTAGATTGGATACGCAGTATTTT.

The V and J genes are TRBV7-6 and TRBJ1-6; D is perhaps TRBD1 (5 bases). The germline V gene encodes CDR1 SGHVS and CDR2 FNYEAQ. Trimming cost V 2 bases and J 0 bases, with 20 bases left between them. The CDR3 has 20 residues. CDR3 sequence (DNA): TGTGCCAGCAGCTTAACCTCTCCGGGGGGGTTAGCCTCCTATAATTCACCCCTCCACTTT. This encodes CASSLTSPGGLASYNSPLHF.